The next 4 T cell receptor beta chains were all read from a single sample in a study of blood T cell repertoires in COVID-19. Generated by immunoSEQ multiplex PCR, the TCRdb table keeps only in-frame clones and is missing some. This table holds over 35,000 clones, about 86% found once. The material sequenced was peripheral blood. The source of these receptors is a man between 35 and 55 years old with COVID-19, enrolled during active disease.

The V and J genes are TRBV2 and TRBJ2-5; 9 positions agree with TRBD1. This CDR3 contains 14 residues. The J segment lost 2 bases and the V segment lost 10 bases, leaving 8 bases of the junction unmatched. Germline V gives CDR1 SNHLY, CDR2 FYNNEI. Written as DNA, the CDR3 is TGTGCCAACTTGGACAGGGGAGGACAAGAGACCCAGTACTTC. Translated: CANLDRGGQETQYF.

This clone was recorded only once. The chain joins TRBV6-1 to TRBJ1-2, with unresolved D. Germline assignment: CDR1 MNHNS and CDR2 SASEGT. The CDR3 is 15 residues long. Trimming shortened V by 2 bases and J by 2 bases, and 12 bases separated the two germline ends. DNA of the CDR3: TGTGCCAGCAGTGAATTTACGGGGATAAACTATGGCTACACCTTC. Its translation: CASSEFTGINYGYTF.

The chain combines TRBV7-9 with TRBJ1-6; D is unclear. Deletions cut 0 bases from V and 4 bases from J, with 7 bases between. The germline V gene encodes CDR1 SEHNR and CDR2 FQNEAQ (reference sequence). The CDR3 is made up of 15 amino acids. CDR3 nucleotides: TGTGCCAGCAGCTTAGCGTCAGGATATAATTCACCCCTCCACTTT. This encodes CASSLASGYNSPLHF.

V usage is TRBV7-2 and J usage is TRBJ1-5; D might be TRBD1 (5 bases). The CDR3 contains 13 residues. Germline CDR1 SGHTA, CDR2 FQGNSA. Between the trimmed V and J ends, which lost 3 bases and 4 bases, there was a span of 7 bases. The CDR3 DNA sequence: TGTGCCAGCAGCTTCGGGGGGAATCAGCCCCAGCATTTT. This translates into CASSFGGNQPQHF. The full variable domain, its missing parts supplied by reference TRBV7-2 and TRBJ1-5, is GAGVSQSPSNKVTEKGKDVELRCDPISGHTALYWYRQSLGQGLEFLIYFQGNSAPDKSGLPSDRFSAERTGGSVSTLTIQRTQQEDSAVYLCASSFGGNQPQHFGDGTRLSIL.